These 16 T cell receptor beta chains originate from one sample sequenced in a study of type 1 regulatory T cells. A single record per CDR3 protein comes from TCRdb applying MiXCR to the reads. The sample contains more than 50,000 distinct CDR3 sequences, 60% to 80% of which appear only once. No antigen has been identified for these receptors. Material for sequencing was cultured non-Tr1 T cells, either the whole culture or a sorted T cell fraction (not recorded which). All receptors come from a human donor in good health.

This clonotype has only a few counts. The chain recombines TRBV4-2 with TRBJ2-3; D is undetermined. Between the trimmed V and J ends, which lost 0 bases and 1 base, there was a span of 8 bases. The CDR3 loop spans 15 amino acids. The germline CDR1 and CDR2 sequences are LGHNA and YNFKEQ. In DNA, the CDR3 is TGTGCCAGCAGCCAAGATGAATTCGGCACAGATACGCAGTATTTT. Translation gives CASSQDEFGTDTQYF.

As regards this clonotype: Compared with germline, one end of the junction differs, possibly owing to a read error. The CDR3 loop reads CASSLIRDGPGNF. The CDR3 coding sequence is TGTGCCAGCAGCTTAATACGGGACGGCCCCGGGAATTTT. The chain is built from TRBV7-8 and TRBJ1-5; tentatively, D is TRBD1 (5 bases). CDR1 and CDR2 (germline): SGHVS, FQNEAQ. This CDR3 contains 13 residues.

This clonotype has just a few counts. DNA of the CDR3: TGTGCCAGCTCACCAAGCGGGCTCGGGGAGACCCAGTACTTC. Amino acid sequence: CASSPSGLGETQYF. The gene calls are TRBV18 and TRBJ2-5; D may be TRBD2 (6 bases). The CDR3 runs 14 residues. CDR1 is KGHSH, CDR2 LQKENI, per germline. Trimming took 2 bases from V and 5 from J, leaving 12 bases between them.

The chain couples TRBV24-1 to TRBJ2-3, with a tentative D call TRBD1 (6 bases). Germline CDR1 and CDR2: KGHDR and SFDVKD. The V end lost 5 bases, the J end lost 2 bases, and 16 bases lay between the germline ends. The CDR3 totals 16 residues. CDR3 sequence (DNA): TGTGCCACCAGTGGAGAGATCCGGGACACCACAGATACGCAGTATTTT. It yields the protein CATSGEIRDTTDTQYF.

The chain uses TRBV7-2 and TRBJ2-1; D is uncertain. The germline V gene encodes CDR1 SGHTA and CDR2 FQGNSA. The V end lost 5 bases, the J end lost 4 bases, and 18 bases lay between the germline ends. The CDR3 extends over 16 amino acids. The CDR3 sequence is CASSPWVRVGYNEQFF. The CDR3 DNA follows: TGTGCCAGCAGCCCTTGGGTACGGGTAGGTTACAATGAGCAGTTCTTC.

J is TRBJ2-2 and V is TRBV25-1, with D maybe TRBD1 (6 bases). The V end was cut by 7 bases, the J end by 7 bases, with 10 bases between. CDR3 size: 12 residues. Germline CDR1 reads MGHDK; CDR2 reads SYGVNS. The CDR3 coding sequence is TGTGCCAGCAAACAGGGCAACGGGGAGCTGTTTTTT. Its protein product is CASKQGNGELFF.

CDR3 sequence: CASRSARASVFGTDTQYF. The CDR3 region has the DNA TGTGCCAGCCGCTCCGCCCGAGCTAGCGTTTTCGGCACAGATACGCAGTATTTT. The rearrangement uses TRBV6-5 and TRBJ2-3, with a weak D call TRBD2 (6 bases). Germline V CDR1 and CDR2: MNHEY, SVGAGI. This CDR3 has 18 residues. The V end was cut by 8 bases, the J end by 1 base, with 25 bases between.

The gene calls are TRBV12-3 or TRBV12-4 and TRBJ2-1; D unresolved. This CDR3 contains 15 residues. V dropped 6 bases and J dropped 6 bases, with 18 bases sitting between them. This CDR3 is CASRSQRARINEQFF. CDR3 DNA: TGTGCCAGCAGAAGTCAGAGAGCGCGGATCAATGAGCAGTTCTTC.

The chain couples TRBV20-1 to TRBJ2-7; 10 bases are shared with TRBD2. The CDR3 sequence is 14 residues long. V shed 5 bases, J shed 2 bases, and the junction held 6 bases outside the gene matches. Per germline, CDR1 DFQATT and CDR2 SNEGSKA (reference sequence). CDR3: CSAHSTSGPYEQYF. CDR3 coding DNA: TGCAGTGCTCACTCGACTAGCGGGCCCTACGAGCAGTACTTC.

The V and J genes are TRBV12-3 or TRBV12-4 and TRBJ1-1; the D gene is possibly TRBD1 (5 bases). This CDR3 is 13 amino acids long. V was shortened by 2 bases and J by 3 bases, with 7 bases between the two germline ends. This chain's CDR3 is CASSLKGDTEAFF. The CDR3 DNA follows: TGTGCCAGCAGTTTAAAAGGGGACACTGAAGCTTTCTTT.

CDR3 nucleotides: TGCGCCAGCAGCTTGGCCAATGTGGGGCGGGAGGCTTTCTTT. Amino acids: CASSLANVGREAFF. The genes are TRBV5-1 and TRBJ1-1; a possible D gene is TRBD1 (5 bases). Germline CDR1 and CDR2: SGHRS and YFSETQ. The ends were cut back, 0 bases at V and 11 bases at J, with 17 bases in the middle. The length of the CDR3 is 14 residues.

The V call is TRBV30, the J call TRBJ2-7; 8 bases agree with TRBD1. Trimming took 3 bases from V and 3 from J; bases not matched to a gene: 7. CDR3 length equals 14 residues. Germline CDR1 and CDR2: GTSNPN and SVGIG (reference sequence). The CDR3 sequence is CAWRHGTGLYEQYF. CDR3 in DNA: TGTGCCTGGAGGCACGGGACAGGACTCTACGAGCAGTACTTC. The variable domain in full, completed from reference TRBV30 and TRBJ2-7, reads SQTIHQWPATLVQPVGSPLSLECTVEGTSNPNLYWYRQAAGRGLQLLFYSVGIGQISSEVPQNLSASRPQDRQFILSSKKLLLSDSGFYLCAWRHGTGLYEQYFGPGTRLTVT.

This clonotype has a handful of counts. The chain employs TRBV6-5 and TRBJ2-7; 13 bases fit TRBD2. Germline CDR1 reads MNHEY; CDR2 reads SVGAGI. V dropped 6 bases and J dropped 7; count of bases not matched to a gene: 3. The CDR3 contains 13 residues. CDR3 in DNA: TGTGCCAGCAGCAGACTAGCGGGAGGTGAGCAGTACTTC. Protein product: CASSRLAGGEQYF.

The CDR3 protein is CASSPGLGGNEQFF. The CDR3 DNA follows: TGTGCCAGCAGTCCAGGACTAGGAGGCAATGAGCAGTTCTTC. This chain joins TRBV27 and TRBJ2-1; 7 positions agree with TRBD2. The V gene end was trimmed by 5 bases and the J gene end by 6 bases; junction bases not matched to a gene: 7. The CDR3 length is 14 residues. Germline V gene data show CDR1 as MNHEY and CDR2 as SMNVEV (reference sequence).

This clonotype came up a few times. CDR3 sequence reads: CASSLSGSTEAFF. CDR3 DNA: TGTGCCAGCAGCTTATCAGGGAGCACTGAAGCTTTCTTT. The chain is built from TRBV7-2 and TRBJ1-1, with D possibly matching TRBD1 (5 bases). Germline CDR1 reads SGHTA; CDR2 reads FQGNSA. The CDR3 consists of 13 residues. Trimming took off 2 bases at V and 4 bases at J, with 8 bases between the two ends.

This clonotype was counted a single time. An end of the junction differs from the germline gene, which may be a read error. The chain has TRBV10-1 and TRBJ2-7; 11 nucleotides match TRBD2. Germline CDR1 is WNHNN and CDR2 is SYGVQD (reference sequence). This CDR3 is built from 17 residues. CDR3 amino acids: CASSEPLAGVSAYKQYF. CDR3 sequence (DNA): TGCGCCAGCAGTGAGCCACTAGCGGGAGTATCGGCCTACAAGCAGTACTTC.